This TCR beta chain is drawn from a study of blood T cell repertoires in COVID-19. Study details: Some COVID-19 samples were acute and others convalescent; all came from the United States, Italy and Spain. T cells, B-cell-depleted T cells, or PBMCs supplied cDNA or gDNA.

In the original workflow: Quantification of nucleated cells was approximated via reference gene primer amplification. The repertoire was sequenced with immunoSEQ multiplex PCR; TCRdb's copy has only in-frame clones and lacks some. V and J calls and clone size come straight from that table; D and trimming were deduced from the DNA. The sample lists over 85,000 clones; 60% to 80% were seen once. CDR3 length equals 15 residues. V was pared by 4 bases and J by 0 bases, with 2 bases of the junction left unmatched. Germline CDR1 SEHNR, CDR2 FQNEAQ (reference sequence). Material for sequencing was peripheral blood. V usage is TRBV7-9 and J usage is TRBJ2-7, with 11 bases fitting TRBD2. The sequence came from a woman of 80 years or more with active or convalescent COVID-19. Written as DNA, the CDR3 is TGTGCCAGCAGCTCACTAGCGGGAGCCTCCTACGAGCAGTACTTC. Translated, it gives CASSSLAGASYEQYF.